These 2 T cell receptor beta chains share one sample of origin, sequenced in a study of blood T cell repertoires in COVID-19. TCRdb's copy holds only in-frame clones and misses some; the assay was immunoSEQ multiplex PCR. This table holds 250,000 to 350,000 clones, approximately 88% found once. The specimen was peripheral blood. Receptors were obtained from a woman in her 30s who had recovered from COVID-19.

The chain couples TRBV4-3 to TRBJ2-7; D perhaps matches TRBD1 (6 bases). There are 17 residues in the CDR3. Germline V gives CDR1 LGHNA, CDR2 YSLEER. Trimming took 0 bases from V and 3 from J, leaving 18 bases between them. CDR3 protein: CASSQDLGRGWGYEQYF. Here the CDR3 DNA reads TGCGCCAGCAGCCAAGATCTGGGCAGGGGTTGGGGCTACGAGCAGTACTTC.

This clone appeared once. The chain has TRBV7-2 and TRBJ2-1, with 7 bases that match TRBD2. V was pared by 1 base and J by 4 bases, with 1 base of the junction left unmatched. The CDR3 extends over 14 amino acids. Germline lookup yields CDR1 SGHTA and CDR2 FQGNSA. The CDR3 DNA reads as TGTGCCAGCAGCTTAGAAGCGGGGTACAATGAGCAGTTCTTC. Translated, it gives CASSLEAGYNEQFF.